What follows describes a single T cell receptor (beta chain). Antigen specificity is unknown. The junction shows a germline mismatch at one end, possibly a read error. CDR3 length: 12 residues. The germline CDR1 and CDR2 sequences are SGDLS and YYNGEE. Authors of the study amplified TCR beta CDR3 regions from RNA transcripts. A set of HTBI primers served as the primers for a first-round RT-PCR of the TCR CDR3. TCRdb re-called the multiplex PCR reads with MiXCR, one entry per CDR3 protein. The profile shows approximately 100,000 distinct CDR3 sequences, 35% to 45% of them singletons. The data were obtained in a study of T cells in Graves' hyperthyroidism and ophthalmopathy. Broader study findings: The model predicted ophthalmopathy a median around seven months before onset. Blood also carried most thyroid clonotypes expanded above 0.001.

The receptor was derived from a woman aged 25-40 years with Graves' hyperthyroidism. Input material: peripheral blood or thyroid tissue (not recorded which). The chain employs TRBV9 and TRBJ1-6; D is unclear. The DNA for the CDR3 is TGTGCCAGCAGCGCCACTAATCCACCCCTCCACTTT. Its protein is CASSATNPPLHF.